This T cell receptor beta chain appears in the sequencing data of a study of T cell changes during pregnancy in multiple sclerosis. The repertoire was sequenced with immunoSEQ multiplex PCR; TCRdb's copy has only in-frame clones and lacks some. This sample yields some 81,000 clones, of which 93% are seen a single time; about 2.5% belongs to the top ten. This clone appeared once. Germline lookup yields CDR1 SNHLY and CDR2 FYNNEI. The CDR3 spans 14 residues. The sequence derives from a female donor in good health, enrolled as a control in a pregnancy study. Sequenced material: peripheral blood, taken after pregnancy. The chain carries TRBV2 and TRBJ2-3, with a possible D match to TRBD1 (6 bases). CDR3 sequence (DNA): TGTGCGATAAGGACAGCACAGATCACAGATACGCAGTATTTT. Translating gives CAIRTAQITDTQYF. Complete variable domain (other parts from reference TRBV2 and TRBJ2-3): EPEVTQTPSHQVTQMGQEVILRCVPISNHLYFYWYRQILGQKVEFLVSFYNNEISEKSEIFDDQFSVERPDGSNFTLKIRSTKLEDSAMYFCAIRTAQITDTQYFGPGTRLTVL.